Reported below is one T cell receptor beta chain. The antigen is undetermined. This sample is part of a study of T-cell memory formation after mild COVID-19. The V end was cut by 5 bases, the J end by 3 bases, with 8 bases between. The germline CDR1 and CDR2 sequences are SGHVS and FQNEAQ. The length of the CDR3 is 12 residues. Each CDR3 protein is one row after TCRdb ran MiXCR on the 5' RACE reads. The repertoire holds a few hundred thousand distinct CDR3 sequences, with around 25% as singletons. Study-level points and caveats: Contracting CD4+ clones were located mainly in CM and EM, and CD8+ clones in EMRA.

The chain employs TRBV7-8 and TRBJ2-7; D may be TRBD2 (5 bases). The source material was PBMCs or a T cell subset sorted from them (not recorded which). This receptor was obtained from an adult woman who had mild COVID-19 (a few samples of this study predate the infection). Cell type and time point are not known. The CDR3 spells CASSHGDYEQYF. CDR3 DNA sequence: TGTGCCAGCAGCCACGGGGACTACGAGCAGTACTTC. The whole variable domain, remainder taken from reference TRBV7-8 and TRBJ2-7, is GAGVSQSPRYKVAKRGQDVALRCDPISGHVSLFWYQQALGQGPEFLTYFQNEAQLDKSGLPSDRFFAERPEGSVSTLKIQRTQQEDSAVYLCASSHGDYEQYFGPGTRLTVT.